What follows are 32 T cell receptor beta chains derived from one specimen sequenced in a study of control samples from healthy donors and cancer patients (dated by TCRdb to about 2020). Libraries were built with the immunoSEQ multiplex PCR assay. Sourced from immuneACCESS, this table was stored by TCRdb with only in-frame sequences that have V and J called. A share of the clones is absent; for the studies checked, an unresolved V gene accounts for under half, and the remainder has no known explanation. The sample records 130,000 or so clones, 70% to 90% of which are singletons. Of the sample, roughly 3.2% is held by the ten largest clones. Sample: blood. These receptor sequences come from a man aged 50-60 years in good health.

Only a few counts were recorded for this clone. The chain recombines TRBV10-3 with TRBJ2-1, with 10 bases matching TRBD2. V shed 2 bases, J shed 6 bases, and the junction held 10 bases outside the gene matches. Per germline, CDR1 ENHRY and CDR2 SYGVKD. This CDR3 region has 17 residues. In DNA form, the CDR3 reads TGTGCCATCAGTGAGAGGACGGGACTAGCGTCGGGCAATGAGCAGTTCTTC. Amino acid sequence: CAISERTGLASGNEQFF.

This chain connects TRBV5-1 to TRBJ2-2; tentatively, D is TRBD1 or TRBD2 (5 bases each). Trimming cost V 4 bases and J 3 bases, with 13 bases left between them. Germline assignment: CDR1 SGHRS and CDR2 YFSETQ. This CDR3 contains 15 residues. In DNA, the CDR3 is TGCGCCAGCAGCCGCGCCCAGGGAGACACCGGGGAGCTGTTTTTT. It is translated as CASSRAQGDTGELFF.

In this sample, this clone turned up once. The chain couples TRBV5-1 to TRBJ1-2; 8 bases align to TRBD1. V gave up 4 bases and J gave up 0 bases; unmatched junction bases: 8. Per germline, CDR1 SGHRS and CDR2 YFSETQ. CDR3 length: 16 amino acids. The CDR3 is CASSPGGQGPNYGYTF. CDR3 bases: TGCGCCAGCAGCCCCGGAGGACAGGGTCCTAACTATGGCTACACCTTC.

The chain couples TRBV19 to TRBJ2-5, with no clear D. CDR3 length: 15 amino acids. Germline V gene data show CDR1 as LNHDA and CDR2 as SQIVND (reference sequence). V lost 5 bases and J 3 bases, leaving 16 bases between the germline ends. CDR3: CASSPVGNAEETQYF. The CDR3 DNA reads TGTGCCAGTAGTCCCGTTGGGAACGCCGAAGAGACCCAGTACTTC.

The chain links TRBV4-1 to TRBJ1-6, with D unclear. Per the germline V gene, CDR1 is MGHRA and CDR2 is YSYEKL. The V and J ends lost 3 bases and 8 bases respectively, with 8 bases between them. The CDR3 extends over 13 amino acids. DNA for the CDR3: TGCGCCAGCAGCCAGAGAGAGGATTCACCCCTCCACTTT. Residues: CASSQREDSPLHF.

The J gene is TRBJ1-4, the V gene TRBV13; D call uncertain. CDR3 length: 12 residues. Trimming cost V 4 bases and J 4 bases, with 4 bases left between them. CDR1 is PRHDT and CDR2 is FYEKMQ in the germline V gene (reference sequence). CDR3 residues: CASSSLNEKLFF. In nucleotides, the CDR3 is TGTGCCAGCAGCTCCCTTAATGAAAAACTGTTTTTT. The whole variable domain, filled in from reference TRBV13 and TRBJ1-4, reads AAGVIQSPRHLIKEKRETATLKCYPIPRHDTVYWYQQGPGQDPQFLISFYEKMQSDKGSIPDRFSAQQFSDYHSELNMSSLELGDSALYFCASSSLNEKLFFGSGTQLSVL.

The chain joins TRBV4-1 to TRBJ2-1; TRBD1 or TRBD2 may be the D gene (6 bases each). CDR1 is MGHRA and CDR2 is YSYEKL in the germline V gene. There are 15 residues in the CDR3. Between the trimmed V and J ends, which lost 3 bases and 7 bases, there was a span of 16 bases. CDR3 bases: TGCGCCAGCAGCCAGAGGGGGACTCCCACGAATGAGCAGTTCTTC. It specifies CASSQRGTPTNEQFF.

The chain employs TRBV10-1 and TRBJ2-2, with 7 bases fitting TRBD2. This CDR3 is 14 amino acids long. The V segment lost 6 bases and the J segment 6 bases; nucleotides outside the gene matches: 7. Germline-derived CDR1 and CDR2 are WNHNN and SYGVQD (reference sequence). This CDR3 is CASSPTGGPGELFF. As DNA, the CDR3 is TGCGCCAGCAGCCCGACGGGGGGTCCCGGGGAGCTGTTTTTT.

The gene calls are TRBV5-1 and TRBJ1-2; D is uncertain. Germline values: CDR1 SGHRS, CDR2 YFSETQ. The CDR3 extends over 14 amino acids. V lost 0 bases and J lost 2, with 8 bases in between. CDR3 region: CASSLGTSNYGYTF. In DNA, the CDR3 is TGCGCCAGCAGCTTGGGAACTTCGAACTATGGCTACACCTTC.

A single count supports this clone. DNA for the CDR3: TGTGCCAGCAGCCGGGGACAGGGGATATCACCCCTCCACTTT. As protein: CASSRGQGISPLHF. This chain connects TRBV11-3 to TRBJ1-6; 10 nucleotides align to TRBD1. The CDR3 has 14 amino acids. Trimming cost V 5 bases and J 10 bases; bases outside gene matches: 5. CDR1 and CDR2 (germline): SGHNT, YENEEA.

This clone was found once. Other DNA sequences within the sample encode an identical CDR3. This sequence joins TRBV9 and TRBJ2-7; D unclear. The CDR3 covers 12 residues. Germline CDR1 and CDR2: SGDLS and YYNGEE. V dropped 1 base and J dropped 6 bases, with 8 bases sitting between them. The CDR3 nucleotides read TGTGCCAGCAGCGTAAATCGAGGCGAGCAGTACTTC. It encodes CASSVNRGEQYF.

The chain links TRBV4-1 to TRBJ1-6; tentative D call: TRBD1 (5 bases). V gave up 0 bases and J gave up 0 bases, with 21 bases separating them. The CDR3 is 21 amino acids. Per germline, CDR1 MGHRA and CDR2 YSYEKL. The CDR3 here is CASSQEPPGTELISYNSPLHF. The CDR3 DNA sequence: TGCGCCAGCAGCCAAGAGCCCCCCGGGACTGAATTAATCTCCTATAATTCACCCCTCCACTTT.

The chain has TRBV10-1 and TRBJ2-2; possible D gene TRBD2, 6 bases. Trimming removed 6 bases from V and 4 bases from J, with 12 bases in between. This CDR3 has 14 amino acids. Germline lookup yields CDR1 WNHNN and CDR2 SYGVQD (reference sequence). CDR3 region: CASRETEGTGELFF. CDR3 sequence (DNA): TGCGCCAGCAGAGAGACGGAGGGCACCGGGGAGCTGTTTTTT.

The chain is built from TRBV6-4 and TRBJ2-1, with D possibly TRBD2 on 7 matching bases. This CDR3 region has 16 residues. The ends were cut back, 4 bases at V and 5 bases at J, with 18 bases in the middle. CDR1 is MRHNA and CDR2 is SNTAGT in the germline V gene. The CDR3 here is CASSVSGGGVNNEQFF. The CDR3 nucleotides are TGTGCCAGCAGTGTGTCCGGCGGGGGCGTAAACAATGAGCAGTTCTTC.

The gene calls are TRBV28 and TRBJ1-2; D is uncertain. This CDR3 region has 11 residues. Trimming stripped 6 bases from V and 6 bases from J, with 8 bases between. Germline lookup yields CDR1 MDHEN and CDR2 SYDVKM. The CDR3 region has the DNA TGTGCCAGCAGGCTTTCTAATGGCTACACCTTC. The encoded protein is CASRLSNGYTF.

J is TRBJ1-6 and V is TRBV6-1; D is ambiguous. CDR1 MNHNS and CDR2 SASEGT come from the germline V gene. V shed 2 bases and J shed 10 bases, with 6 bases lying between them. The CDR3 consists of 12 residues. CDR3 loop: CASSETASPLHF. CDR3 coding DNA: TGTGCCAGCAGTGAAACCGCCTCACCCCTCCACTTT.

Here the CDR3 DNA reads TGTGCCAGCAGCCAAGATATCGGGACAGGGAGCTATGGCTACACCTTC. This gives the protein CASSQDIGTGSYGYTF. This chain joins TRBV14 and TRBJ1-2; 9 nucleotides match TRBD1. Germline V gene lookup returns CDR1 SGHDN and CDR2 FVKESK. This CDR3 region has 16 residues. Germline trimming cut 0 bases from V and 4 bases from J; bases unmatched to any gene: 6.

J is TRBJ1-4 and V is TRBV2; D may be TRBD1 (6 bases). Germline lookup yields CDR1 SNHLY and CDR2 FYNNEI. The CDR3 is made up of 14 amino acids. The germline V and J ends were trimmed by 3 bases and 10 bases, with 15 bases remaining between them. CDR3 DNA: TGTGCCAGCAGTGAGTCCGGGGGGCGAGGAAAACTGTTTTTT. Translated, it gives CASSESGGRGKLFF.

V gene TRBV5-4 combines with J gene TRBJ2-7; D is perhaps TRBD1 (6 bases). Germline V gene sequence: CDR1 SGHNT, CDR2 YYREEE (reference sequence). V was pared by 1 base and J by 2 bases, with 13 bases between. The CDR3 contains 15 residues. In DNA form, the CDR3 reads TGTGCCAGCAGCTTGCAGGCAGGGGTGGCCTACGAGCAGTACTTC. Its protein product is CASSLQAGVAYEQYF.

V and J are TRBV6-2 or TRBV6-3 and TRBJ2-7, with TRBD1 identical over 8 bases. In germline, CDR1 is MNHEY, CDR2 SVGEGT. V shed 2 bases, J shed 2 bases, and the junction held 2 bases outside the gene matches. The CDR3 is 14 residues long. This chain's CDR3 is CASSYEQGAYEQYF. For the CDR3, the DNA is TGTGCCAGCAGTTACGAACAGGGGGCCTACGAGCAGTACTTC.

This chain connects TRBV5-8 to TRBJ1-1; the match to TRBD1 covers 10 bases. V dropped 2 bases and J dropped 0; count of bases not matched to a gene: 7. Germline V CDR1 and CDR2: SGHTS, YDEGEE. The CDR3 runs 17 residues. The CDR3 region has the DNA TGTGCCAGCAGCTTTCTAGACAGGGGGCGCCTGAACACTGAAGCTTTCTTT. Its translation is CASSFLDRGRLNTEAFF.

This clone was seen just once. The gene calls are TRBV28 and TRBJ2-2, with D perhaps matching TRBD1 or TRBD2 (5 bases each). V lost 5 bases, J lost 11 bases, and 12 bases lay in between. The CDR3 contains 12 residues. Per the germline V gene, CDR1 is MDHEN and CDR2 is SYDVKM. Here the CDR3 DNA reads TGTGCCAGCAGTCCGCCCCGGGACGAGCTGTTTTTT. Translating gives CASSPPRDELFF.

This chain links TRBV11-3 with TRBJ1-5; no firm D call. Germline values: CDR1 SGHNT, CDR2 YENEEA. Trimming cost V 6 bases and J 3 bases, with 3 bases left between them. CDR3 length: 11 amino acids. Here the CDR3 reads CASSSNQPQHF. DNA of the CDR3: TGTGCCAGCAGTTCCAATCAGCCCCAGCATTTT.

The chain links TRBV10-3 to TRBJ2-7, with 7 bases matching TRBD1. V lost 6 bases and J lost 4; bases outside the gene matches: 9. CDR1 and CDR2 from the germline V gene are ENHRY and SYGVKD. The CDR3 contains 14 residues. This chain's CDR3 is CAIRTDRSSYEQYF. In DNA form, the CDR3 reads TGTGCCATCAGAACGGACAGGAGCAGTTACGAGCAGTACTTC.

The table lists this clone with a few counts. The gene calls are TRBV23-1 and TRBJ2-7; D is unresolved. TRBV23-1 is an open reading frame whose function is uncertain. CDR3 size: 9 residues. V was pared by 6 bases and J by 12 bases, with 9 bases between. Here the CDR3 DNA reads TGCGCCAGCAGCCATCGAGGGTACTTC. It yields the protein CASSHRGYF.

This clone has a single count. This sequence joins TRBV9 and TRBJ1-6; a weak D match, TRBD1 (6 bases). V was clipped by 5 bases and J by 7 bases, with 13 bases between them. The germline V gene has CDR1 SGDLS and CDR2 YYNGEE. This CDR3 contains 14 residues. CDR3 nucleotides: TGTGCCAGCAGTCCCCGGACAGAGAATTCACCCCTCCACTTT. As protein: CASSPRTENSPLHF.

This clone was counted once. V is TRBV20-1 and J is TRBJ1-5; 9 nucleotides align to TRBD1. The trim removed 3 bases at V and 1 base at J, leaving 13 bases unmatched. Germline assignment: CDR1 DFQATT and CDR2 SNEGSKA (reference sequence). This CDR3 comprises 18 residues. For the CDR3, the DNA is TGCAGTGCTAGTCAGGGACAGGGAGTTCTAGTGAGCAATCAGCCCCAGCATTTT. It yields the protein CSASQGQGVLVSNQPQHF.

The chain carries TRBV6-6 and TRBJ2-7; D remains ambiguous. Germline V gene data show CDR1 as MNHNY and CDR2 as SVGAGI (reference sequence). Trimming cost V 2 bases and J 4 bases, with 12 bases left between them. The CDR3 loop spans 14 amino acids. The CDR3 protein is CASSYGLGPYEQYF. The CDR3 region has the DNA TGTGCCAGCAGTTACGGTCTCGGGCCTTACGAGCAGTACTTC.

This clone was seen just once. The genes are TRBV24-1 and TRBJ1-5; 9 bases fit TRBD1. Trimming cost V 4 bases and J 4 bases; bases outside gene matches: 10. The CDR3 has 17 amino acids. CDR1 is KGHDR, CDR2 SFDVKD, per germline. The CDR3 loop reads CATSDHRGQGSNQPQHF. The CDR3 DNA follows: TGTGCCACCAGTGACCACAGGGGGCAGGGAAGTAATCAGCCCCAGCATTTT.

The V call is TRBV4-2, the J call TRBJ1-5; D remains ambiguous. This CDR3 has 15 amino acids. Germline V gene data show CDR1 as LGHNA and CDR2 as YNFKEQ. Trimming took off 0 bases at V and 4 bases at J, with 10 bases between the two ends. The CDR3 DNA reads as TGTGCCAGCAGCCAAGATTTGGCCAGTAATCAGCCCCAGCATTTT. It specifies CASSQDLASNQPQHF.

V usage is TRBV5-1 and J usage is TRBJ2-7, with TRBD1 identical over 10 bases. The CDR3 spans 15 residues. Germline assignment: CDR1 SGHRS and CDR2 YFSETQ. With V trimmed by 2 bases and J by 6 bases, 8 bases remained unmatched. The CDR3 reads CASSFAGTGVGEQYF. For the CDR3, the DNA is TGCGCCAGCAGCTTCGCCGGGACAGGGGTGGGCGAGCAGTACTTC.

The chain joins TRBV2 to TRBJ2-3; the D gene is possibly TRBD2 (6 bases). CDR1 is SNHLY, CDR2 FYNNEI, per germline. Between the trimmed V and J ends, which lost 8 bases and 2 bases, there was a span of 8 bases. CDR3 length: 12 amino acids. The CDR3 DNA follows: TGTGCCAGCGGGACTTTCACAGATACGCAGTATTTT. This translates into CASGTFTDTQYF.